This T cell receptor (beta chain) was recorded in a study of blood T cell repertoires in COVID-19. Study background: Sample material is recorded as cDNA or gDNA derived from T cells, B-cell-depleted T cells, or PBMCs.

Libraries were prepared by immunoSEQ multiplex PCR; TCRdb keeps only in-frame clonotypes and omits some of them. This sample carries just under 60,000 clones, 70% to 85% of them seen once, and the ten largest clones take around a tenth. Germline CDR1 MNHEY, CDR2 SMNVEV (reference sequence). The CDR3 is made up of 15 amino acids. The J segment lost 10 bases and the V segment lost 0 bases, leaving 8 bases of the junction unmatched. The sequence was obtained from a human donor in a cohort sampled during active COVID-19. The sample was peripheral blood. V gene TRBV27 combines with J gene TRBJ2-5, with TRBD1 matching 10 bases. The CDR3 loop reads CASSLSGQGKLGQYF. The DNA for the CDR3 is TGTGCCAGCAGTTTATCGGGACAGGGGAAGTTGGGCCAGTACTTC.